This passage covers 4 T cell receptor beta chains from one sample sequenced in a study of CD8+CD57+ T cells in acquired aplastic anemia. TCR beta VDJ and CDR3 were profiled, and genomic DNA was the template. In TCRdb, the reads were re-called with MiXCR into one record per CDR3 protein. This table holds around 180,000 distinct CDR3 sequences, about three fifths found once. Sample: sorted CD4+, CD8+, or CD8+CD57+ T cells (not recorded which) from PBMCs. The receptors were gathered from a human donor in good health.

For this clonotype: Possible read error: a much larger clone is one base away. This CDR3 is CASSLFFAGSYNEQLF. Written as DNA, the CDR3 is TGTGCCAGCAGCTTATTCTTTGCGGGGTCCTACAATGAGCAGCTCTTC. This chain uses TRBV7-9 with TRBJ2-1, with D possibly TRBD2 on 6 matching bases. CDR1 and CDR2 from the germline V gene are SEHNR and FQNEAQ (reference sequence). The CDR3 is 16 amino acids.

The chain is built from TRBV2 and TRBJ1-5; the D gene is possibly TRBD1 (5 bases). Germline lookup yields CDR1 SNHLY and CDR2 FYNNEI. The CDR3 totals 14 residues. Trimming removed 6 bases from V and 6 bases from J, with 15 bases in between. In DNA, the CDR3 is TGTGCCAGCAGAAACCGGGACGGTACTCAGCCCCAGCATTTT. Translation gives CASRNRDGTQPQHF.

The rearrangement uses TRBV25-1 and TRBJ2-1; TRBD2 might be the D (5 bases). This CDR3 is 15 amino acids long. V lost 1 base and J lost 7, with 14 bases in between. The germline gives CDR1 MGHDK, CDR2 SYGVNS. The CDR3 coding sequence is TGTGCCAGCAGTGAATCCCTCGGGATTCGGAATGAGCAGTTCTTC. Translating it yields CASSESLGIRNEQFF.

The chain uses TRBV19 and TRBJ1-5; 8 bases align to TRBD1. Germline trimming cut 6 bases from V and 6 bases from J; bases unmatched to any gene: 19. Germline CDR1 LNHDA, CDR2 SQIVND (reference sequence). This CDR3 spans 18 amino acids. CDR3 protein: CASSTVGGRTGRGQPQHF. In DNA form, the CDR3 reads TGTGCCAGTAGCACCGTGGGGGGACGGACAGGGCGAGGTCAGCCCCAGCATTTT. The full variable domain, its missing parts supplied by reference TRBV19 and TRBJ1-5, is DGGITQSPKYLFRKEGQNVTLSCEQNLNHDAMYWYRQDPGQGLRLIYYSQIVNDFQKGDIAEGYSVSREKKESFPLTVTSAQKNPTAFYLCASSTVGGRTGRGQPQHFGDGTRLSIL.